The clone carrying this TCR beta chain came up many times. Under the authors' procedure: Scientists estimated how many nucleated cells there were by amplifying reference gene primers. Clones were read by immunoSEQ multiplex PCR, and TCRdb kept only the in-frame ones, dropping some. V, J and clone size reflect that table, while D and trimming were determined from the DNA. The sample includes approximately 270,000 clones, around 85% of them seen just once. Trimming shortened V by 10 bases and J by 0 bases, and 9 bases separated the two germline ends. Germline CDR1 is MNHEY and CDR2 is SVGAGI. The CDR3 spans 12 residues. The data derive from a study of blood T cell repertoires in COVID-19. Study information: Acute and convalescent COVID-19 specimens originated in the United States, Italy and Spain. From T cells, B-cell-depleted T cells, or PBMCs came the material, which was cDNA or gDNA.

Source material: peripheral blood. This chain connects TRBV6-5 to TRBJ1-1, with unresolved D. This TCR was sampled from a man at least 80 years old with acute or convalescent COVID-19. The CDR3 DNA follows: TGTGCCACCGAGGGAGTGAACACTGAAGCTTTCTTT. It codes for CATEGVNTEAFF.